One and the same sample provided the 13 T cell receptor beta chains below, sequenced in a study of shared clonotypes between healthy human individuals. The naive CD8 population came from CD45RO-negative cells selected for CCR7, without terminally differentiated effector memory CD45RA+ cells. Profiling relied on immunoSEQ multiplex PCR, and the TCRdb table lists in-frame clones only, not all of them. The repertoire includes 2 million or so clones, just under 95% of them detected once, and roughly 1% sits in the top ten. Input material: naive CD8+ T cells sorted from blood. These receptors were taken from a man aged 18 to 35 in good health.

The V gene is TRBV4-1, the J gene TRBJ2-7; D uncertain. This CDR3 comprises 15 residues. V was trimmed by 3 bases and J by 2 bases, leaving 14 bases between them. The germline V gene encodes CDR1 MGHRA and CDR2 YSYEKL. The CDR3 nucleotides are TGCGCCAGCAGCCACGGGCTTGACTGGGCCTACGAGCAGTACTTC. This translates into CASSHGLDWAYEQYF.

This clone appeared once. The chain employs TRBV27 and TRBJ2-2; 11 bases agree with TRBD1. CDR1 is MNHEY, CDR2 SMNVEV, per germline (reference sequence). The V gene end was trimmed by 4 bases and the J gene end by 4 bases; junction bases not matched to a gene: 5. The CDR3 runs 16 residues. The CDR3 here is CASSSLGTGGTGELFF. In nucleotides, the CDR3 is TGTGCCAGCAGTTCCCTCGGGACAGGGGGCACCGGGGAGCTGTTTTTT.

The chain joins TRBV2 to TRBJ1-2; tentative D call: TRBD1 (5 bases). V lost 8 bases, J lost 3 bases, and 16 bases lay in between. This CDR3 has 14 residues. The V gene's germline CDR1 is SNHLY and CDR2 FYNNEI. The CDR3 DNA follows: TGTGCCAGCTTAGGAGGGATCAGGGACTATGGCTACACCTTC. Translating gives CASLGGIRDYGYTF.

The rearrangement links TRBV19 to TRBJ1-5; D is unclear. The CDR3 is made up of 12 amino acids. Germline CDR1 and CDR2: LNHDA and SQIVND (reference sequence). The V end lost 5 bases, the J end lost 5 bases, and 7 bases lay between the germline ends. CDR3 sequence: CASSSLDQPQHF. The CDR3 DNA sequence: TGTGCCAGTAGTTCCCTCGATCAGCCCCAGCATTTT.

Regarding this clone: The identical CDR3 is also encoded by other nucleotide sequences in the sample. This rearrangement joins TRBV19 to TRBJ2-3; tentative D call: TRBD2 (6 bases). The V end lost 3 bases, the J end lost 0 bases, and 10 bases lay between the germline ends. CDR3 length equals 15 residues. Looked up from germline, CDR1 is LNHDA and CDR2 is SQIVND (reference sequence). The CDR3 region has the DNA TGTGCCAGTAGTATTGGCGGGACTAGCACAGATACGCAGTATTTT. Amino acid sequence: CASSIGGTSTDTQYF.

V usage is TRBV7-9 and J usage is TRBJ1-1; 8 nucleotides agree with TRBD1. This CDR3 contains 13 residues. Per the germline V gene, CDR1 is SEHNR and CDR2 is FQNEAQ (reference sequence). Trimming took 8 bases from V and 3 from J; bases not matched to a gene: 5. CDR3 coding DNA: TGTGCCAGCGCATACAGGGGGTACACTGAAGCTTTCTTT. Its protein product is CASAYRGYTEAFF.

The rearrangement joins TRBV29-1 to TRBJ1-2; D possibly corresponds to TRBD1 (5 bases). V was clipped by 3 bases and J by 5 bases, with 22 bases between them. CDR3 size: 16 residues. Germline CDR1 reads SQVTM; CDR2 reads ANQGSEA. The DNA of the CDR3 is TGCAGCGTTGAGCCTGTCCCGGGACCGAACCAATATGGCTACACCTTC. Translation gives CSVEPVPGPNQYGYTF. Looking up the rest from reference TRBV29-1 and TRBJ1-2 gives the full variable domain: SAVISQKPSRDICQRGTSLTIQCQVDSQVTMMFWYRQQPGQSLTLIATANQGSEATYESGFVIDKFPISRPNLTFSTLTVSNMSPEDSSIYLCSVEPVPGPNQYGYTFGSGTRLTVV.

The V call is TRBV19, the J call TRBJ2-1, with D maybe TRBD1 (5 bases). V shed 3 bases and J shed 8 bases, with 11 bases lying between them. This CDR3 has 13 residues. Germline V gene data show CDR1 as LNHDA and CDR2 as SQIVND (reference sequence). The CDR3 protein is CASSMGLGYEQFF. The CDR3 DNA reads as TGTGCCAGTAGTATGGGGCTAGGGTATGAGCAGTTCTTC. Together with reference TRBV19 and TRBJ2-1, the CDR3 gives the full variable domain: DGGITQSPKYLFRKEGQNVTLSCEQNLNHDAMYWYRQDPGQGLRLIYYSQIVNDFQKGDIAEGYSVSREKKESFPLTVTSAQKNPTAFYLCASSMGLGYEQFFGPGTRLTVL.

The rearrangement links TRBV7-9 to TRBJ2-7; TRBD2 matches 9 bases. The CDR3 is 16 residues long. CDR1 SEHNR and CDR2 FQNEAQ come from the germline V gene (reference sequence). V lost 1 base to trimming and J lost 7 bases; unmatched junction nucleotides: 11. The DNA for the CDR3 is TGTGCCAGCAGCTTAGGGTCTAGCGGGATGCGGCGAGAGCAGTACTTC. Amino acids: CASSLGSSGMRREQYF.

This chain joins TRBV28 and TRBJ2-1; D is tentatively TRBD1 or TRBD2 (6 bases each). From germline, CDR1 is MDHEN and CDR2 SYDVKM. The length of the CDR3 is 15 residues. V was clipped by 6 bases and J by 10 bases, with 22 bases between them. The CDR3 nucleotides read TGTGCCAGCAGCCTGGGGGCGGGGCCGGTCAGGGAGCAGTTCTTC. Residues: CASSLGAGPVREQFF.

A remark on this clone: This sample includes further DNA sequences coding for the same CDR3. The rearrangement uses TRBV13 and TRBJ2-5; 8 bases are a match to TRBD1. The ends lost 2 bases at V and 4 bases at J; junction bases unmatched: 3. The CDR3 loop spans 14 amino acids. CDR1 is PRHDT and CDR2 is FYEKMQ in the germline V gene (reference sequence). CDR3 sequence reads: CASSLQGARETQYF. CDR3 in DNA: TGTGCCAGCAGCTTACAGGGGGCGCGAGAGACCCAGTACTTC.

This chain uses TRBV7-6 with TRBJ1-5, with D unclear. The V end was cut by 2 bases, the J end by 5 bases, with 10 bases between. The CDR3 is 14 amino acids. The germline CDR1 and CDR2 sequences are SGHVS and FNYEAQ. The CDR3 loop reads CASSLWYTDQPQHF. CDR3 nucleotides: TGTGCCAGCAGCTTATGGTATACCGATCAGCCCCAGCATTTT.

The CDR3 sequence is CASSQSLGTSGRRIDNEQFF. DNA for the CDR3: TGCGCCAGCAGCCAATCGCTTGGGACTAGCGGGAGAAGAATCGACAATGAGCAGTTCTTC. The V and J genes are TRBV5-1 and TRBJ2-1; 14 bases are shared with TRBD2. The V gene end was trimmed by 4 bases and the J gene end by 5 bases; junction bases not matched to a gene: 17. The V gene's germline CDR1 is SGHRS and CDR2 YFSETQ. The CDR3 has 20 residues.